Shown below are 22 T cell receptor beta chains from a single sample sequenced in a study of T cell responses to AZD1222 COVID-19 vaccine. The table came from immunoSEQ multiplex PCR; TCRdb's copy has only in-frame clones and leaves some out. The sample lists around 100,000 clones; approximately 81% were seen once. The sample was peripheral blood, taken on day 0 of AZD1222 vaccination. These TCRs come from an adult in good health.

The V gene is TRBV19, the J gene TRBJ1-6; 9 positions agree with TRBD1. Germline V CDR1 and CDR2: LNHDA, SQIVND (reference sequence). V trimming: 10 bases; J trimming: 10 bases; junction bases outside the gene matches: 11. CDR3 length: 14 residues. This CDR3 is CATHDRGVGSPLHF. CDR3 coding DNA: TGTGCCACACATGACAGGGGGGTTGGCTCACCCCTCCACTTT.

The V gene is TRBV25-1, the J gene TRBJ2-1, with 12 bases identical to TRBD2. Germline V gene data show CDR1 as MGHDK and CDR2 as SYGVNS. The CDR3 runs to 14 residues. V trimming: 4 bases; J trimming: 9 bases; junction bases outside the gene matches: 4. Here the CDR3 reads CASSVLAGGIEQFF. As DNA, the CDR3 is TGTGCCAGCAGTGTACTAGCGGGAGGTATTGAGCAGTTCTTC.

This clone has only a few counts. This rearrangement joins TRBV5-5 to TRBJ2-2, with 7 bases fitting TRBD1. This CDR3 is 13 amino acids long. V lost 4 bases, J lost 6 bases, and 3 bases stayed unmatched. Germline lookup yields CDR1 SGHKS and CDR2 YYEKEE (reference sequence). The CDR3 region is CASSRDSAGELFF. CDR3 nucleotide sequence: TGTGCCAGCAGCCGGGACAGCGCCGGGGAGCTGTTTTTT.

For this clone: The same CDR3 also results from other DNA sequences found in this sample. The V and J genes are TRBV25-1 and TRBJ1-6; D gene unclear. Per germline, CDR1 MGHDK and CDR2 SYGVNS. The CDR3 length is 13 residues. The germline V and J ends were trimmed by 4 bases and 7 bases, with 8 bases remaining between them. The CDR3 loop is CASSVQDNSPLHF. The CDR3 nucleotides read TGTGCCAGCAGTGTTCAGGACAATTCACCCCTCCACTTT.

This rearrangement joins TRBV28 to TRBJ1-5; weak D call: TRBD1 (6 bases). Germline loops: CDR1 MDHEN, CDR2 SYDVKM. V shed 5 bases and J shed 0 bases, with 14 bases lying between them. This CDR3 has 16 amino acids. The CDR3 is CASSKGGVLSNQPQHF. CDR3 in DNA: TGTGCCAGCAGTAAGGGGGGCGTCCTTAGCAATCAGCCCCAGCATTTT.

J is TRBJ2-7 and V is TRBV11-3, with D unclear. The germline CDR1 and CDR2 sequences are SGHNT and YENEEA. The CDR3 covers 14 residues. V was cut by 1 base and J by 0 bases, with 7 bases left in between. CDR3 coding DNA: TGTGCCAGCAGCTTAGGGGGATTCTCCTACGAGCAGTACTTC. Amino acids: CASSLGGFSYEQYF. Full variable domain (missing parts from reference TRBV11-3 and TRBJ2-7): EAGVVQSPRYKIIEKKQPVAFWCNPISGHNTLYWYLQNLGQGPELLIRYENEEAVDDSQLPKDRFSAERLKGVDSTLKIQPAELGDSAVYLCASSLGGFSYEQYFGPGTRLTVT.

V and J are TRBV5-3 and TRBJ1-4; 7 positions match TRBD1. TRBV5-3 has ORF status, its function being uncertain. The CDR3 has 14 amino acids. J gave up 5 bases and V 5 bases, and 6 bases lay outside the gene matches. The CDR3: CARRSGTANEKLFF. DNA for the CDR3: TGTGCCAGAAGATCCGGGACAGCGAATGAAAAACTGTTTTTT.

This clone was observed many times. For the CDR3, the DNA is TGTGCCAGCAGCTTATTGTCGGGAGGGCCGCAGGAGACCCAGTACTTC. Protein product: CASSLLSGGPQETQYF. The genes are TRBV11-1 and TRBJ2-5; 8 bases fit TRBD2. CDR1 is SGHAT and CDR2 is FQDESV in the germline V gene (reference sequence). The CDR3 loop spans 16 amino acids. J was trimmed by 5 bases and V by 2 bases; bases with no gene match: 10.

The chain has TRBV29-1 and TRBJ2-1; 11 nucleotides match TRBD1. The CDR3 covers 14 residues. V gave up 4 bases and J gave up 7 bases; unmatched junction bases: 6. Germline values: CDR1 SQVTM, CDR2 ANQGSEA. CDR3 coding DNA: TGCAGCGTTGTTCGGGACAGGGGGATAAATGAGCAGTTCTTC. Protein product: CSVVRDRGINEQFF.

This clone was observed a single time. The gene calls are TRBV18 and TRBJ2-2; the D is unclear. V was trimmed by 0 bases and J by 0 bases, leaving 8 bases between them. Germline V gene lookup returns CDR1 KGHSH and CDR2 LQKENI. The CDR3 has 16 amino acids. The CDR3 coding sequence is TGTGCCAGCTCACCACCAACCAGGTCGAACACCGGGGAGCTGTTTTTT. The encoded protein is CASSPPTRSNTGELFF.

V is TRBV3-1 (or the pseudogene TRBV3-2) and J is TRBJ1-1; 7 bases map to TRBD1. The CDR3 is 16 amino acids. Germline lookup yields CDR1 LGHDT and CDR2 YNNKEL (reference sequence). V shed 2 bases and J 0 bases; nucleotides not matched to a gene: 6. The CDR3 nucleotides are TGTGCCAGCAGCCAACCCGGACAGGATATGAACACTGAAGCTTTCTTT. Translation: CASSQPGQDMNTEAFF.

This sequence joins TRBV3-1 (or the pseudogene TRBV3-2) and TRBJ2-5, with TRBD2 matching 8 bases. Trimming cost V 2 bases and J 7 bases; bases outside gene matches: 6. Germline assignment: CDR1 LGHDT and CDR2 YNNKEL (reference sequence). The CDR3 consists of 14 residues. The CDR3 region has the DNA TGTGCCAGCAGCCAACAGACTAGCGTTGGGACCCAGTACTTC. As protein: CASSQQTSVGTQYF.

The chain links TRBV18 to TRBJ2-2; D gene uncertain. The CDR3 spans 13 residues. Trimming left V 4 bases short and J 1 base short, with 4 bases between. CDR1 and CDR2 from the germline V gene are KGHSH and LQKENI. In nucleotides, the CDR3 is TGTGCCAGCTCACGTGGGAACACCGGGGAGCTGTTTTTT. This codes for CASSRGNTGELFF.

This clone was counted a few times. In DNA form, the CDR3 reads TGTGCCAGTAGTATGCCGGCAGGATATAACTATGGCTACACCTTC. Protein: CASSMPAGYNYGYTF. The rearrangement uses TRBV19 and TRBJ1-2; no clear D gene. From germline, CDR1 is LNHDA and CDR2 SQIVND (reference sequence). The CDR3 loop spans 15 amino acids. V was cut by 3 bases and J by 1 base, with 12 bases left in between.

By share, this clone counts as medium-sized. The CDR3 loop reads CASSYDDNRAPAGYTF. The CDR3 DNA is TGTGCCAGTAGTTACGATGACAACAGGGCTCCGGCAGGCTACACCTTC. V is TRBV19 and J is TRBJ1-2; the D gene is possibly TRBD1 (6 bases). The CDR3 is 16 residues long. With 5 bases removed from V and 8 bases from J, the gap between germline ends came to 24 bases. CDR1 is LNHDA, CDR2 SQIVND, per germline (reference sequence).

The gene calls are TRBV18 and TRBJ2-3; possible D gene TRBD2, 6 bases. Trimming left V 8 bases short and J 2 bases short, with 11 bases between. Germline CDR1 reads KGHSH; CDR2 reads LQKENI. This CDR3 is 13 amino acids long. This CDR3 reads CASRDSITDTQYF. The CDR3 DNA is TGTGCCAGCCGGGACTCGATCACAGATACGCAGTATTTT.

The rearrangement links TRBV5-4 to TRBJ2-3, with D possibly called TRBD1 or TRBD2 (5 bases each). This CDR3 has 12 amino acids. Germline CDR1 is SGHNT and CDR2 is YYREEE (reference sequence). The ends were cut back, 4 bases at V and 7 bases at J, with 10 bases in the middle. The CDR3 DNA reads TGTGCCAGCAGCCCGGGGCCAAATACGCAGTATTTT. Translation gives CASSPGPNTQYF. The full variable domain, its missing parts supplied by reference TRBV5-4 and TRBJ2-3, is ETGVTQSPTHLIKTRGQQVTLRCSSQSGHNTVSWYQQALGQGPQFIFQYYREEENGRGNFPPRFSGLQFPNYSSELNVNALELDDSALYLCASSPGPNTQYFGPGTRLTVL.

This chain connects TRBV28 to TRBJ2-3, with D tentatively TRBD2 (5 bases). CDR1 and CDR2 from the germline V gene are MDHEN and SYDVKM. With 5 bases removed from V and 6 bases from J, the gap between germline ends came to 15 bases. The CDR3 totals 14 residues. CDR3 region: CASSPLGRGDTQYF. Here the CDR3 DNA reads TGTGCCAGCAGTCCCCTGGGGAGAGGCGATACGCAGTATTTT.

J is TRBJ2-1 and V is TRBV7-9; 12 bases map to TRBD2. CDR1 SEHNR and CDR2 FQNEAQ come from the germline V gene (reference sequence). The CDR3 has 15 residues. V lost 4 bases and J lost 6; bases outside the gene matches: 4. The CDR3 is CASSYPGLAGNEQFF. For the CDR3, the DNA is TGTGCCAGCAGCTACCCGGGACTAGCGGGCAATGAGCAGTTCTTC.

At least ten counts were recorded for this clone. The chain employs TRBV7-9 and TRBJ2-7; TRBD2 matches 7 bases. CDR3 length: 16 amino acids. The junction had 10 bases not matched to a gene; V was cut back by 1 base and J by 4 bases. Germline CDR1 SEHNR, CDR2 FQNEAQ (reference sequence). CDR3 in amino acids: CASSLVDSGGYYEQYV. The CDR3 coding sequence is TGTGCCAGCAGCTTAGTAGATTCGGGGGGATATTACGAGCAGTACGTC.

This clone has a single count. The chain combines TRBV7-2 with TRBJ2-3; D unclear. The CDR3 extends over 14 amino acids. Germline CDR1 and CDR2: SGHTA and FQGNSA. The ends were cut back, 0 bases at V and 1 base at J, with 5 bases in the middle. As DNA, the CDR3 is TGTGCCAGCAGCTTAGCTCACGGCACAGATACGCAGTATTTT. Translated: CASSLAHGTDTQYF.

The chain is built from TRBV29-1 and TRBJ2-6, with unresolved D. The CDR3 runs 13 residues. Germline V lookup: CDR1 SQVTM, CDR2 ANQGSEA. V was cut by 7 bases and J by 0 bases, with 7 bases left in between. CDR3 in DNA: TGCAGCGCTTCGAGCTCTGGGGCCAACGTCCTGACTTTC. Translation: CSASSSGANVLTF.